This T cell receptor beta chain was sequenced during a study of blood T cells in healthy people across ages. Study-wide results and limits: When one million T cells were used, diversity estimates were thought to be underestimates. Any conclusive comparison of naive versus antigen-experienced cells was prevented by using unsorted PBMCs.

The authors isolated at least 6.5 million PBMCs per sample. This clonotype was seen more than once but under ten times. Its target is unknown. This CDR3 comprises 19 residues. CDR1 SGHVS and CDR2 FQNEAQ come from the germline V gene. Trimming removed 5 bases from V and 0 bases from J; junction bases left unmatched: 15. Combining a sample-barcoded 5' primer with a J-beta primer mix, a second PCR ran for about 7 to 12 cycles. Sequencing recovered at least 2.5 million CDR3-containing paired-end reads from each sample. TCRdb re-called the 5' RACE reads with MiXCR, one entry per CDR3 protein. Counted here are some 900,000 distinct CDR3 sequences, 25% to 35% occurring once; the ten biggest clones make up 17%.

The sample comprised blood. This chain uses TRBV7-8 with TRBJ2-4, with 8 bases matching TRBD2. This TCR derives from a woman of 80 years or more in good health. CDR3 residues: CASSVTWTSSTLAKNIQYF. CDR3 nucleotides: TGTGCCAGCAGCGTAACGTGGACTAGCAGTACCTTAGCCAAAAACATTCAGTACTTC.